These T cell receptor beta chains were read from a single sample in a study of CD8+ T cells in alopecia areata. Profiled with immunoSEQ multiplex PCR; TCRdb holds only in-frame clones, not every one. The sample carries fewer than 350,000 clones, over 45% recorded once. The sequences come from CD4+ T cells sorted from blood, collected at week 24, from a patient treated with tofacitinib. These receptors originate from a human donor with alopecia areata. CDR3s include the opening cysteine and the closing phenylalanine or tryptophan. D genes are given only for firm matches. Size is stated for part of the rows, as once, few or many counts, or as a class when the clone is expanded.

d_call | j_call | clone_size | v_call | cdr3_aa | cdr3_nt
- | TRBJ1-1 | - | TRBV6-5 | CASSYPGMDTEAFF | TGTGCCAGCAGTTACCCAGGAATGGACACTGAAGCTTTCTTT
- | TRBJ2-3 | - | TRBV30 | CAWSNLDTQYF | TGTGCCTGGAGTAATCTAGATACGCAGTATTTT
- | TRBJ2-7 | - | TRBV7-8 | CASSFRPLPLYEQYF | TGTGCCAGCAGCTTCAGGCCCCTGCCCCTCTACGAGCAGTACTTC
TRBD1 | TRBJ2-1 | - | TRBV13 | CASSLSGGRLHEQFF | TGTGCCAGCAGCTTGTCAGGGGGCAGGCTACATGAGCAGTTCTTC
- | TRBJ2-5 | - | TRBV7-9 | CASSLGPGTQYF | TGTGCCAGCAGCTTAGGCCCCGGGACCCAGTACTTC
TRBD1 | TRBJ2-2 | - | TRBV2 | CASSGRDRGPTGELFF | TGTGCCAGCAGTGGCCGGGACAGGGGTCCAACCGGGGAGCTGTTTTTT
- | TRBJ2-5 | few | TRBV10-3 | CAISDQSNKETQYF | TGTGCCATCAGTGACCAGAGCAATAAAGAGACCCAGTACTTC
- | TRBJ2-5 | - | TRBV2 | CASSELGETQYF | TGTGCCAGCTCAGAACTGGGGGAGACCCAGTACTTC
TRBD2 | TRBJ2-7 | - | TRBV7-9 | CASSSGGGQYF | TGTGCCAGCAGCTCCGGCGGGGGGCAGTACTTC
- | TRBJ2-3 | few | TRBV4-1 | CASSRSSRGDTQYF | TGCGCCAGCAGCCGTTCCTCTCGGGGAGATACGCAGTATTTT
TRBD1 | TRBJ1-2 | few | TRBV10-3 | CAILGQGAGYTF | TGTGCCATCCTCGGACAGGGTGCCGGCTACACCTTC
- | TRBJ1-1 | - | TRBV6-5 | CASRRDGLNTEAFF | TGTGCCAGCAGGCGCGACGGATTGAACACTGAAGCTTTCTTT
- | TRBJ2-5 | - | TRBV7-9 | CASSPLGETQYF | TGTGCCAGCAGCCCTTTGGGGGAGACCCAGTACTTC
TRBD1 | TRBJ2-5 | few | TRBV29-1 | CSSRDRGFETQYF | TGCAGCAGCCGGGACAGGGGTTTCGAGACCCAGTACTTC
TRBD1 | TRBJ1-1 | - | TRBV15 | CATSRAGGQSEAFF | TGTGCCACCAGCAGAGCGGGGGGACAGTCTGAAGCTTTCTTT
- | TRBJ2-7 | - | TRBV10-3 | CASVPGAELDYEQYF | TGTGCCAGTGTCCCGGGGGCCGAGCTTGATTACGAGCAGTACTTC
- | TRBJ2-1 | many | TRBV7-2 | CASSSYVAPRNEQFF | TGTGCCAGCAGCTCATACGTGGCACCACGCAATGAGCAGTTCTTC
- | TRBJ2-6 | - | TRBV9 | CASSVLVAGANVLTF | TGTGCCAGCAGCGTTCTAGTCGCTGGGGCCAACGTCCTGACTTTC
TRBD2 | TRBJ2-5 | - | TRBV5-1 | CASSPRTSYRVGQETQYF | TGCGCCAGCAGTCCTCGGACTAGCTACAGGGTGGGGCAAGAGACCCAGTACTTC
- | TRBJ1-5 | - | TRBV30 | CAWNGQGNQPQHF | TGTGCCTGGAACGGCCAGGGTAATCAGCCCCAGCATTTT
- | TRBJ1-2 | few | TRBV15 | CATSRDPAGNYGYTF | TGTGCCACCAGCAGAGATCCCGCAGGGAACTATGGCTACACCTTC
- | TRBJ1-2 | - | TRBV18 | CASSPVADRSQSGNYGYTF | TGTGCCAGCTCACCCGTTGCAGACAGGAGTCAGTCGGGAAACTATGGCTACACCTTC
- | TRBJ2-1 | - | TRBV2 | CASSARGIYNEQFF | TGTGCCAGCAGTGCGCGCGGAATCTACAATGAGCAGTTCTTC
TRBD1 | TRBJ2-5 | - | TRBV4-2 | CASSQGPQGETQYF | TGTGCCAGCAGCCAAGGCCCACAGGGGGAGACCCAGTACTTC
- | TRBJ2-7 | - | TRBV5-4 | CASSQDRQSYEQYF | TGTGCCAGCAGCCAAGATAGGCAGTCCTACGAGCAGTACTTC
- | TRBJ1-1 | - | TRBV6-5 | CASSSDKDEAFF | TGTGCCAGCAGCTCTGACAAAGATGAAGCTTTCTTT
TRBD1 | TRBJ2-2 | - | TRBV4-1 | CASSIIQGAGELFF | TGCGCCAGCAGCATAATACAGGGGGCCGGGGAGCTGTTTTTT
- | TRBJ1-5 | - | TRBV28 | CASSTSRGWGVGNQPQHF | TGTGCCAGCAGCACCTCCAGGGGATGGGGTGTCGGCAATCAGCCCCAGCATTTT
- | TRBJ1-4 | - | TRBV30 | CAWSPTPGLAEKLFF | TGTGCCTGGAGCCCTACTCCAGGGTTGGCTGAAAAACTGTTTTTT
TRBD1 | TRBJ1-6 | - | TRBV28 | CASSPDRDQAPLHF | TGTGCCAGCAGCCCCGACAGGGACCAAGCACCCCTCCACTTT
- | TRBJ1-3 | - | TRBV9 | CASSDPGGQIPSGNTIYF | TGTGCCAGCAGCGACCCAGGCGGCCAGATACCCTCTGGAAACACCATATATTTT
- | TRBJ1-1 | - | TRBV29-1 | CSVGSGPSRNTEAFF | TGCAGCGTTGGTTCAGGTCCATCCCGGAACACTGAAGCTTTCTTT
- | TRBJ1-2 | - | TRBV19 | CASSRREYGYTF | TGTGCCAGTAGTCGACGGGAGTATGGCTACACCTTC
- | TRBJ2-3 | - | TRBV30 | CAWTEGDQDTQYF | TGTGCCTGGACTGAGGGGGATCAAGATACGCAGTATTTT
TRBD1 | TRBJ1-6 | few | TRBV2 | CASSYRGGAGPLHF | TGTGCCAGCAGCTACCGAGGGGGCGCTGGACCCCTCCACTTT
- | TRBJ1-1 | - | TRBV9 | CASSVQGLTEAFF | TGTGCCAGCAGCGTTCAGGGCCTCACTGAAGCTTTCTTT
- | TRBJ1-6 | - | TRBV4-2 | CASRAGYSYNSPLHF | TGTGCCAGCCGCGCAGGTTACTCCTATAATTCACCCCTCCACTTT
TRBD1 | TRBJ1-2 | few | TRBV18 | CASSPGQGLNGYTF | TGTGCCAGCTCACCAGGACAGGGGCTGAATGGCTACACCTTC
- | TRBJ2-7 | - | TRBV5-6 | CASSLTKTAYEQYF | TGTGCCAGCAGCTTAACTAAGACAGCCTACGAGCAGTACTTC
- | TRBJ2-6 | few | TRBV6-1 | CASSEMGRISGANVLTF | TGTGCCAGCAGTGAAATGGGACGGATCTCTGGGGCCAACGTCCTGACTTTC
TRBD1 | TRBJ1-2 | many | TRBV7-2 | CASSLVYRGRQPNYGYTF | TGTGCCAGCAGCTTAGTCTATAGGGGGCGTCAGCCGAACTATGGCTACACCTTC
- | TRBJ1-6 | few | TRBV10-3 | CAIKGTYNSPLHF | TGTGCCATAAAGGGTACCTATAATTCACCCCTCCACTTT
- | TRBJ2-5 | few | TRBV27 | CASSLWGQETQYF | TGTGCCAGCAGTTTATGGGGTCAAGAGACCCAGTACTTC
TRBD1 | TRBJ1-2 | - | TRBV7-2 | CASSARRTGDKGYTF | TGTGCCAGCAGCGCCCGAAGGACAGGGGATAAGGGCTACACCTTC
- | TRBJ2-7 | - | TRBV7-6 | CASSVRGPDEQYF | TGTGCCAGCAGCGTTCGGGGGCCCGACGAGCAGTACTTC
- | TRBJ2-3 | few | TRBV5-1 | CASSLGGETDTQYF | TGCGCCAGCAGCTTGGGGGGAGAGACAGATACGCAGTATTTT